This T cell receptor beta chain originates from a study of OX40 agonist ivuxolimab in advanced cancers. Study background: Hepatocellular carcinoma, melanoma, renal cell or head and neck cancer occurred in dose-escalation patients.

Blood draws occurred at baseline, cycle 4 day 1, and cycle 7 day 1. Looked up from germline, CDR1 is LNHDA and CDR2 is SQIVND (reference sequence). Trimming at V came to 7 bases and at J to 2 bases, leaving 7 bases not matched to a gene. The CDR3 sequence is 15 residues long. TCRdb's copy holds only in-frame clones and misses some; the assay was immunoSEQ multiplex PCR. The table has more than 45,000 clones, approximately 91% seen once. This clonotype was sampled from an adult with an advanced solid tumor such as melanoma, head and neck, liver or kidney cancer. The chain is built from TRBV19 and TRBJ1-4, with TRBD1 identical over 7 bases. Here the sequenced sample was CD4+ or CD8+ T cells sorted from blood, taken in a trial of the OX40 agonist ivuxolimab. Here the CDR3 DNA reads TGTGCCAGTACCATACCCAGGGGGACTAATGAAAAACTGTTTTTT. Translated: CASTIPRGTNEKLFF.